This entry is about one TCR beta chain. This sample was taken from a study of cytomegalovirus exposure and HLA in healthy donors. Germline-derived CDR1 and CDR2 are LNHDA and SQIVND (reference sequence). V dropped 5 bases and J dropped 7; count of bases not matched to a gene: 10. This CDR3 spans 15 amino acids. Produced via immunoSEQ multiplex PCR; TCRdb's table is partial and in-frame only. This sample has about 98,000 clones; 87% occur once, and the top ten carry around 6.3%. The TCR comes from a young man in good health and CMV-seropositive. Source material: PBMCs. The rearrangement links TRBV19 to TRBJ1-2; TRBD1 agrees at 10 bases. The CDR3 coding sequence is TGTGCCAGTAGTTCTTCGACAGGGGGCTTAGCTGGCTACACCTTC. It encodes CASSSSTGGLAGYTF. The variable domain in full, with the rest retrieved from reference TRBV19 and TRBJ1-2, is DGGITQSPKYLFRKEGQNVTLSCEQNLNHDAMYWYRQDPGQGLRLIYYSQIVNDFQKGDIAEGYSVSREKKESFPLTVTSAQKNPTAFYLCASSSSTGGLAGYTFGSGTRLTVV.